These 22 T cell receptor beta chains were sequenced from one sample in a study of blood T cell repertoires in COVID-19 (dated by TCRdb to the early 2020s). The library was obtained by the immunoSEQ multiplex PCR assay. TCRdb took over this immuneACCESS table, retaining in-frame rearrangements with V and J assigned. Such tables are incomplete; in checked studies, under half of the missing clones stem from an unresolved V gene, and the remainder is unexplained. The sample table records 75,000 to 90,000 clones; just under 80% of these occur just once. Roughly a third of the sample goes to the ten largest clones. The specimen was peripheral blood. Every receptor here comes from a man aged 55-75 years with COVID-19, enrolled during active disease.

This chain connects TRBV24-1 to TRBJ2-1; D perhaps matches TRBD2 (6 bases). CDR1 and CDR2 (germline): KGHDR, SFDVKD. V dropped 4 bases and J dropped 6 bases, with 12 bases sitting between them. The CDR3 consists of 14 residues. CDR3 region: CATSDRTIGNEQFF. Here the CDR3 DNA reads TGTGCCACCAGTGACCGGACTATAGGCAATGAGCAGTTCTTC.

This clone was counted between two and nine times. The chain uses TRBV30 and TRBJ1-6; D remains ambiguous. Trimming took 4 bases from V and 3 from J, leaving 10 bases between them. The CDR3 is made up of 14 amino acids. The germline gives CDR1 GTSNPN, CDR2 SVGIG (reference sequence). CDR3 nucleotides: TGTGCCTGGATGGACTCCAACTATAATTCACCCCTCCACTTT. It specifies CAWMDSNYNSPLHF. The full variable domain, rest sourced from reference TRBV30 and TRBJ1-6, is SQTIHQWPATLVQPVGSPLSLECTVEGTSNPNLYWYRQAAGRGLQLLFYSVGIGQISSEVPQNLSASRPQDRQFILSSKKLLLSDSGFYLCAWMDSNYNSPLHFGNGTRLTVT.

The J gene is TRBJ2-1, the V gene TRBV6-4, with 14 bases that match TRBD2. V was pared by 7 bases and J by 8 bases, with 10 bases of the junction left unmatched. Germline CDR1 MRHNA, CDR2 SNTAGT. This CDR3 region has 16 residues. CDR3 DNA sequence: TGTGCCAGCACCAGACTAGCGGGGGGGCCTATGGATGAGCAGTTCTTC. It yields the protein CASTRLAGGPMDEQFF.

This chain connects TRBV6-5 to TRBJ2-1; D perhaps matches TRBD1 (6 bases). V dropped 7 bases and J dropped 2 bases, with 9 bases sitting between them. This CDR3 region has 13 residues. Germline CDR1 reads MNHEY; CDR2 reads SVGAGI. CDR3 sequence: CASIQGTYNEQFF. The CDR3 coding sequence is TGTGCCAGCATTCAGGGGACCTACAATGAGCAGTTCTTC.

The V gene is TRBV7-8, the J gene TRBJ2-1; D is perhaps TRBD1 (6 bases). This CDR3 is 16 amino acids long. Trimming stripped 1 base from V and 4 bases from J, with 14 bases between. Germline V gene data show CDR1 as SGHVS and CDR2 as FQNEAQ. The CDR3: CASSLDDSGTYNEQFF. The CDR3 DNA reads as TGTGCCAGCAGCTTAGACGACTCTGGGACATACAATGAGCAGTTCTTC.

The V call is TRBV21-1, the J call TRBJ2-5; TRBD2 was called by the table and not checked on the DNA. TRBV21-1 is shown as a pseudogene. The CDR3 has 18 amino acids. CDR3 amino acids: CASSLPEGAGGYQETQYF. The CDR3 DNA reads TGTGCCAGCAGCCTTCCAGAGGGGGCGGGAGGGTACCAAGAGACCCAGTACTTC.

The chain employs TRBV11-3 and TRBJ2-1, with TRBD2 as a possible D gene (5 bases). This CDR3 region has 14 residues. Trimming removed 2 bases at V and 7 bases at J, with 12 bases between. Germline V gene sequence: CDR1 SGHNT, CDR2 YENEEA. The CDR3 DNA sequence: TGTGCCAGCAGCTTAACGGCGGGTAGTAATGAGCAGTTCTTC. Translating it yields CASSLTAGSNEQFF.

CDR3 coding DNA: TGTGCCAGCAGCCCGGACAGAGCGAACACCGGGGAGCTGTTTTTT. This sequence encodes CASSPDRANTGELFF. The chain uses TRBV7-2 and TRBJ2-2; D is possibly TRBD1 (6 bases). Germline V gene sequence: CDR1 SGHTA, CDR2 FQGNSA. V was shortened by 5 bases and J by 0 bases, with 10 bases between the two germline ends. This CDR3 is 15 amino acids long.

This clone was recorded only once. The rearrangement uses TRBV7-9 and TRBJ2-3; D is undetermined. The V gene lost 2 bases and the J gene lost 2 bases, with 17 bases spanning the gap. The CDR3 runs to 17 residues. Per the germline V gene, CDR1 is SEHNR and CDR2 is FQNEAQ (reference sequence). The CDR3 region has the DNA TGTGCCAGCAGCTTACTCGACGGGTTGAGGAACACAGATACGCAGTATTTT. Translated, it gives CASSLLDGLRNTDTQYF.

This clone showed up just a few times. The rearrangement uses TRBV3-1 (or the pseudogene TRBV3-2) and TRBJ1-2; 7 positions match TRBD1. This CDR3 contains 13 residues. V gave up 4 bases and J gave up 8 bases; unmatched junction bases: 7. Per the germline V gene, CDR1 is LGHDT and CDR2 is YNNKEL (reference sequence). In nucleotides, the CDR3 is TGTGCCAGCAGCCCCCGACAGGGCGGCGGCTACACCTTC. Encoded protein: CASSPRQGGGYTF.

This clone showed up just a few times. This chain links TRBV5-1 with TRBJ1-6, with D perhaps TRBD1 (6 bases). The CDR3 consists of 15 residues. From germline, CDR1 is SGHRS and CDR2 YFSETQ. V was cut by 4 bases and J by 6 bases, with 14 bases left in between. As DNA, the CDR3 is TGCGCCAGCAGCCGTACGACAGGAGCTAATTCACCCCTCCACTTT. It yields the protein CASSRTTGANSPLHF. The variable domain in full, completed from reference TRBV5-1 and TRBJ1-6, reads KAGVTQTPRYLIKTRGQQVTLSCSPISGHRSVSWYQQTPGQGLQFLFEYFSETQRNKGNFPGRFSGRQFSNSRSEMNVSTLELGDSALYLCASSRTTGANSPLHFGNGTRLTVT.

The chain uses TRBV19 and TRBJ1-1, with TRBD1 matching over 7 bases. V shed 7 bases and J 1 base; nucleotides not matched to a gene: 15. Germline CDR1 is LNHDA and CDR2 is SQIVND (reference sequence). The CDR3 totals 17 residues. CDR3 DNA sequence: TGTGCCAGTACCCCCGGAAGGGGACAGAGGTCGAACACTGAAGCTTTCTTT. Amino acid sequence: CASTPGRGQRSNTEAFF.

This clone showed up just once. The CDR3 sequence is CASSTLGEGRGYTF. The CDR3, as DNA: TGTGCCAGCAGTACCTTGGGGGAGGGCAGAGGCTACACCTTC. This rearrangement joins TRBV6-6 to TRBJ1-2, with D possibly matching TRBD1 (5 bases). The CDR3 is 14 residues long. V lost 5 bases to trimming and J lost 8 bases, with 18 bases between them. Germline V CDR1 and CDR2: MNHNY, SVGAGI (reference sequence).

This chain joins TRBV3-1 (or the pseudogene TRBV3-2) and TRBJ2-2; TRBD2 is a possible D gene (5 bases). The germline gives CDR1 LGHDT, CDR2 YNNKEL (reference sequence). The CDR3 has 13 amino acids. Trimming shortened V by 3 bases and J by 7 bases, and 9 bases separated the two germline ends. CDR3 nucleotides: TGTGCCAGCAGCCAGTCGGGGATCGGGGAGCTGTTTTTT. This translates into CASSQSGIGELFF.

The rearrangement joins TRBV7-6 to TRBJ2-2; 12 bases are shared with TRBD2. Germline V gives CDR1 SGHVS, CDR2 FNYEAQ. CDR3 length equals 16 residues. The junction had 10 bases not matched to a gene; V was cut back by 5 bases and J by 9 bases. The CDR3 coding sequence is TGTGCCAGCAGCCCAGGACTAGCGGGGCGGTTCCGGGAGCTGTTTTTT. Translating it yields CASSPGLAGRFRELFF.

The chain employs TRBV7-6 and TRBJ2-3, with D maybe TRBD2 (8 bases). V was clipped by 5 bases and J by 10 bases, with 16 bases between them. There are 13 residues in the CDR3. Germline V gene lookup returns CDR1 SGHVS and CDR2 FNYEAQ. CDR3 nucleotide sequence: TGTGCCAGCAGCCGTAGCGGGGACAGTGCGCAGTATTTT. Encoded protein: CASSRSGDSAQYF. Drawing the rest from reference TRBV7-6 and TRBJ2-3, the complete variable domain is GAGVSQSPRYKVTKRGQDVALRCDPISGHVSLYWYRQALGQGPEFLTYFNYEAQQDKSGLPNDRFSAERPEGSISTLTIQRTEQRDSAMYRCASSRSGDSAQYFGPGTRLTVL.

This clone was counted between two and nine times. CDR3 protein: CASSGTVNYGYTF. The CDR3 DNA reads as TGTGCCAGCAGCGGGACAGTTAACTATGGCTACACCTTC. V gene TRBV6-5 combines with J gene TRBJ1-2; 7 bases agree with TRBD1. The CDR3 totals 13 residues. V dropped 6 bases and J dropped 1; count of bases not matched to a gene: 2. Germline lookup yields CDR1 MNHEY and CDR2 SVGAGI.

Points on this clone: Within the sample, other DNA sequences also encode this same CDR3. V and J are TRBV5-1 and TRBJ1-1; TRBD1 aligns across 7 bases. V was clipped by 3 bases and J by 1 base; unmatched bases: 6. The CDR3 spans 15 residues. CDR1 SGHRS and CDR2 YFSETQ come from the germline V gene. DNA of the CDR3: TGCGCCAGCAGCTCCCGGGGACAGCAGAACACTGAAGCTTTCTTT. Its protein is CASSSRGQQNTEAFF.

This clone was counted a few times. The chain combines TRBV5-4 with TRBJ1-2, with D tentatively TRBD1 (6 bases). With 4 bases removed from V and 4 bases from J, the gap between germline ends came to 11 bases. CDR1 is SGHNT, CDR2 YYREEE, per germline (reference sequence). The CDR3 is 13 amino acids. DNA of the CDR3: TGTGCCAGCAGCCCACAGGGCTTCTATGGCTACACCTTC. Encoded protein: CASSPQGFYGYTF.

As for this clone: Within the sample, other DNA sequences also encode this same CDR3. J is TRBJ1-2 and V is TRBV27; perhaps TRBD1 as D (6 bases). The V end lost 2 bases, the J end lost 4 bases, and 14 bases lay between the germline ends. The CDR3 runs to 15 residues. Germline V gene lookup returns CDR1 MNHEY and CDR2 SMNVEV (reference sequence). The CDR3, as DNA: TGTGCCAGCAGTTTAGCAGGGGAGGGTAGCTATGGCTACACCTTC. Translation gives CASSLAGEGSYGYTF.

The V and J genes are TRBV2 and TRBJ2-1, with 9 bases fitting TRBD2. J gave up 6 bases and V 5 bases, and 8 bases lay outside the gene matches. Per germline, CDR1 SNHLY and CDR2 FYNNEI. The CDR3 is 15 residues long. CDR3 residues: CASSQEAGGRNEQFF. The CDR3, as DNA: TGTGCCAGCAGTCAGGAAGCGGGAGGACGCAATGAGCAGTTCTTC.

The V call is TRBV2, the J call TRBJ1-2, with 9 positions matching TRBD1. CDR1 is SNHLY, CDR2 FYNNEI, per germline. The CDR3 covers 15 residues. V shed 6 bases, J shed 2 bases, and the junction held 7 bases outside the gene matches. The CDR3 sequence: CASRRTGVGNYGYTF. CDR3 DNA: TGTGCCAGCAGGAGGACAGGGGTCGGGAACTATGGCTACACCTTC. The complete variable domain, with remaining parts taken from reference TRBV2 and TRBJ1-2, reads EPEVTQTPSHQVTQMGQEVILRCVPISNHLYFYWYRQILGQKVEFLVSFYNNEISEKSEIFDDQFSVERPDGSNFTLKIRSTKLEDSAMYFCASRRTGVGNYGYTFGSGTRLTVV.